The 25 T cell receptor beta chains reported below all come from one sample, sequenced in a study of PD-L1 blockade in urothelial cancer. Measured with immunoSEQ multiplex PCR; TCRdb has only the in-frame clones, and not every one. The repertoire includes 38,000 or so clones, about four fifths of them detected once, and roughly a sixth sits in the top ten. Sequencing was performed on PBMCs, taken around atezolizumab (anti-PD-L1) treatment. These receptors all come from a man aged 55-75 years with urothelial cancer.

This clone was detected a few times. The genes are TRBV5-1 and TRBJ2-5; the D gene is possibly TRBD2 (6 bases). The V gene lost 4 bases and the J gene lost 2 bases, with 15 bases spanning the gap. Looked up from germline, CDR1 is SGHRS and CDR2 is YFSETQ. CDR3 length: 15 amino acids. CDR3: CASSAGLVPQETQYF. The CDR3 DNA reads TGCGCCAGCAGCGCGGGACTTGTACCACAAGAGACCCAGTACTTC. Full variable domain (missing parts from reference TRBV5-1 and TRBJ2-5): KAGVTQTPRYLIKTRGQQVTLSCSPISGHRSVSWYQQTPGQGLQFLFEYFSETQRNKGNFPGRFSGRQFSNSRSEMNVSTLELGDSALYLCASSAGLVPQETQYFGPGTRLLVL.

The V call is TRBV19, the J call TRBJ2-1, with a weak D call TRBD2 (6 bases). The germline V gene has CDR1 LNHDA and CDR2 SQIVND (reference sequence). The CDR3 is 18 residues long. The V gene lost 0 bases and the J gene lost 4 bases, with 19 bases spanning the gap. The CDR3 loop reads CASSIEGTRGNLYNEQFF. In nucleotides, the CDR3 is TGTGCCAGTAGTATAGAAGGTACCCGGGGGAATTTATACAATGAGCAGTTCTTC. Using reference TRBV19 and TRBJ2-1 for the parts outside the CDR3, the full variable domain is DGGITQSPKYLFRKEGQNVTLSCEQNLNHDAMYWYRQDPGQGLRLIYYSQIVNDFQKGDIAEGYSVSREKKESFPLTVTSAQKNPTAFYLCASSIEGTRGNLYNEQFFGPGTRLTVL.

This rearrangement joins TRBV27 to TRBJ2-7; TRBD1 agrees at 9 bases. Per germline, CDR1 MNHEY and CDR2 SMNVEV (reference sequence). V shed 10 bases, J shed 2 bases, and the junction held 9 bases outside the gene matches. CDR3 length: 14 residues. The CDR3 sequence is CATVRQGDTYEQYF. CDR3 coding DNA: TGTGCCACCGTTAGACAGGGGGACACCTACGAGCAGTACTTC.

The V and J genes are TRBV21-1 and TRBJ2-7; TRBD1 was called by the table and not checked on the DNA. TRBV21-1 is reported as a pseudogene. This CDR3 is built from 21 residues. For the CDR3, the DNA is TGTGCCAGCAGCGAAAAGAAATACCGGGACAGGAAGTCGGATCGAGAGGACGAGCAGTACTTC. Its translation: CASSEKKYRDRKSDREDEQYF.

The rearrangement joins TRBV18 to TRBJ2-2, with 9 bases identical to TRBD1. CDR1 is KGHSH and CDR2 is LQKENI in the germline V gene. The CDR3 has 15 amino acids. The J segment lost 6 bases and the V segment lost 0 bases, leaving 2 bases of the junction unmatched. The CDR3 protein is CASSPPGQGPGELFF. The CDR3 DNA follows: TGTGCCAGCTCACCACCGGGACAGGGACCCGGGGAGCTGTTTTTT.

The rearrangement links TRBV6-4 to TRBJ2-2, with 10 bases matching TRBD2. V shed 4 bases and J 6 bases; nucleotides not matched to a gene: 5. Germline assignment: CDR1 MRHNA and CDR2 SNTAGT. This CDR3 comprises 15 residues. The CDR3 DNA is TGTGCCAGCAGTGCTCTAGCGGGAGACTCCGGGGAGCTGTTTTTT. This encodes CASSALAGDSGELFF.

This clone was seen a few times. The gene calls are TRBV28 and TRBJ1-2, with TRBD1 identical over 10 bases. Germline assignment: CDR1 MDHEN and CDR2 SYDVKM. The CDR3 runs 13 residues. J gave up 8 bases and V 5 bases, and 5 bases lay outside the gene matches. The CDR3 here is CASSKTGGFGYTF. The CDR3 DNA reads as TGTGCCAGCAGTAAGACAGGGGGCTTCGGCTACACCTTC.

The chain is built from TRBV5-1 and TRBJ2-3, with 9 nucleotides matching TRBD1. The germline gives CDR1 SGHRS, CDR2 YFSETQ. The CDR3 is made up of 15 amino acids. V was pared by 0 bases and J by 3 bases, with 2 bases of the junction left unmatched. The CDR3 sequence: CASSLDGQGTDTQYF. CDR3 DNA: TGCGCCAGCAGCTTGGATGGACAGGGGACAGATACGCAGTATTTT. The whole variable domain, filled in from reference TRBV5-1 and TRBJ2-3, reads KAGVTQTPRYLIKTRGQQVTLSCSPISGHRSVSWYQQTPGQGLQFLFEYFSETQRNKGNFPGRFSGRQFSNSRSEMNVSTLELGDSALYLCASSLDGQGTDTQYFGPGTRLTVL.

The CDR3 is CASSPRTGGGEQFF. As DNA, the CDR3 is TGTGCCAGCAGCCCTAGGACAGGGGGCGGTGAGCAGTTCTTC. V gene TRBV5-5 combines with J gene TRBJ2-1, with 11 positions matching TRBD1. CDR1 is SGHKS, CDR2 YYEKEE, per germline (reference sequence). Trimming at V came to 4 bases and at J to 9 bases, leaving 6 bases not matched to a gene. The CDR3 is 14 residues long.

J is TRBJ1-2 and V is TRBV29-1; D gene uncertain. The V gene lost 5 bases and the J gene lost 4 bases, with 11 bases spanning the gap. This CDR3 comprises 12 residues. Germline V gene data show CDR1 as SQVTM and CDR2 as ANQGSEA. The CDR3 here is CSVFLPLYGYTF. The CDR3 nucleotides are TGCAGCGTTTTCCTTCCACTCTATGGCTACACCTTC. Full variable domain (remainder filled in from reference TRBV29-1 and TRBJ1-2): SAVISQKPSRDICQRGTSLTIQCQVDSQVTMMFWYRQQPGQSLTLIATANQGSEATYESGFVIDKFPISRPNLTFSTLTVSNMSPEDSSIYLCSVFLPLYGYTFGSGTRLTVV.

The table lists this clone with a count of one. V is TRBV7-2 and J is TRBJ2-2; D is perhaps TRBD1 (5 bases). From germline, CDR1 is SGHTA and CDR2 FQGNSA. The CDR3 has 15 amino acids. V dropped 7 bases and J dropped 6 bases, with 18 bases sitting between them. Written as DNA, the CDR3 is TGTGCCAGCACCCCCACCCTAGGGGCCGCCGGGGAGCTGTTTTTT. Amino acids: CASTPTLGAAGELFF.

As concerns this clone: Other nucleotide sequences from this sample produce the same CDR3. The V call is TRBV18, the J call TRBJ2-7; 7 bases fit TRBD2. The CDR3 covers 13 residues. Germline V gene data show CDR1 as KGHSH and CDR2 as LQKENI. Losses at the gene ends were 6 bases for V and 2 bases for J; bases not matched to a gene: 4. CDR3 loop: CASSRERTYEQYF. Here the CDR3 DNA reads TGTGCCAGCTCGCGGGAGAGAACCTACGAGCAGTACTTC.

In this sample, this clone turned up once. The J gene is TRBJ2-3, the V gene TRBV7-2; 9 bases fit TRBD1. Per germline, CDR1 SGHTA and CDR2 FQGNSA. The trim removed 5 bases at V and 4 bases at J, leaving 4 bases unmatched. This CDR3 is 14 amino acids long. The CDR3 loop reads CASSRDRVADTQYF. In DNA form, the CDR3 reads TGTGCCAGCAGCCGGGACAGGGTCGCAGATACGCAGTATTTT.

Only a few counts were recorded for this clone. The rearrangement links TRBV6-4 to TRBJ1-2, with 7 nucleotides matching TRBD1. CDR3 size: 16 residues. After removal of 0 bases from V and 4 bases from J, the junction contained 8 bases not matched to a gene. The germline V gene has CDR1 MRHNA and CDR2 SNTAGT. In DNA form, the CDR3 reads TGTGCCAGCAGTGACTCCACAGGGGAGGCTCTCTATGGCTACACCTTC. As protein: CASSDSTGEALYGYTF.

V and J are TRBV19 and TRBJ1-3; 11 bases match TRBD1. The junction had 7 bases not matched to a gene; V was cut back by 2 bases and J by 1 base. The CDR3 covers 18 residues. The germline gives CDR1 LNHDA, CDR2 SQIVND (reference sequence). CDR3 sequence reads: CASSIYSGQGASGNTIYF. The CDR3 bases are TGTGCCAGTAGTATATATTCTGGACAGGGGGCGTCTGGAAACACCATATATTTT.

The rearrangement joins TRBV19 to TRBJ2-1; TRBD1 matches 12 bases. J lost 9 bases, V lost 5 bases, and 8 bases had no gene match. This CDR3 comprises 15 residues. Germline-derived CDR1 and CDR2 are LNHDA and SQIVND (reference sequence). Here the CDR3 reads CASSLGTGGMAEQFF. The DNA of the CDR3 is TGTGCCAGTAGTTTGGGGACAGGGGGCATGGCTGAGCAGTTCTTC.

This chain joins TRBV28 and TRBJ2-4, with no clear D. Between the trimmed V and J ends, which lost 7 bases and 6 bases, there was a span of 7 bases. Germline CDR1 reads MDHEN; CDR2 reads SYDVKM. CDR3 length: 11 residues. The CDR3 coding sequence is TGTGCCAGCATCGGCGGAAACATTCAGTACTTC. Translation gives CASIGGNIQYF.

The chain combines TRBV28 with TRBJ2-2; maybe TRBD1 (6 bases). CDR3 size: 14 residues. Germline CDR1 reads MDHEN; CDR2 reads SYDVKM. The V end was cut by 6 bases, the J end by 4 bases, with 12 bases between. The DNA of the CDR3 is TGTGCCAGCAGGGGTGCAGGGGCCACCGGGGAGCTGTTTTTT. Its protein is CASRGAGATGELFF.

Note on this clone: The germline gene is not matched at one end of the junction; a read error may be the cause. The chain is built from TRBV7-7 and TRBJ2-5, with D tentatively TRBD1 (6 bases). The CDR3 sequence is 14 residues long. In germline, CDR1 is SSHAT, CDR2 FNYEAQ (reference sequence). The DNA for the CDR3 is TGTGCTAGCAGCCCCCCCGGGACAAAAGAGACCCAGTACTTC. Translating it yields CASSPPGTKETQYF.

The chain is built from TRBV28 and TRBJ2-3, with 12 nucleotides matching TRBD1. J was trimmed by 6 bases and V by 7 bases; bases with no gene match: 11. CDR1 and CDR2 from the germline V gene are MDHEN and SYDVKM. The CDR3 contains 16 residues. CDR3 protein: CASNIEGQGAMDTQYF. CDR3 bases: TGTGCCAGCAATATAGAGGGACAGGGGGCGATGGATACGCAGTATTTT.

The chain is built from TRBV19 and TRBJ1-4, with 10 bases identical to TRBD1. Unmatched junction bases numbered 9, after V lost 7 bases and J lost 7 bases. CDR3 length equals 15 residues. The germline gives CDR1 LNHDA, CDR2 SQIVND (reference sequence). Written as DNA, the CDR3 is TGTGCCAGTACAGCTCCCGGGACAGGGGTTGAAAAACTGTTTTTT. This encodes CASTAPGTGVEKLFF.

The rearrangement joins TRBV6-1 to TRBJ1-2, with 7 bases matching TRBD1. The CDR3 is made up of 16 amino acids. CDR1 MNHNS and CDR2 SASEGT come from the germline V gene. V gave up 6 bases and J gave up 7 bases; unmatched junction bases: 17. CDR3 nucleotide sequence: TGTGCCAGCAGCGAAACCTTGGGGACAGTGAGGGCTGGCTACACCTTC. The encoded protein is CASSETLGTVRAGYTF.

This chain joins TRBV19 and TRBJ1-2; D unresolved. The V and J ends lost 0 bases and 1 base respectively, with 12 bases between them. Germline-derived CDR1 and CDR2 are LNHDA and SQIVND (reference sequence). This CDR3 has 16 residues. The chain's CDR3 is CASSIESSGSNYGYTF. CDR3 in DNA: TGTGCCAGTAGTATAGAGAGTAGCGGCAGTAACTATGGCTACACCTTC.

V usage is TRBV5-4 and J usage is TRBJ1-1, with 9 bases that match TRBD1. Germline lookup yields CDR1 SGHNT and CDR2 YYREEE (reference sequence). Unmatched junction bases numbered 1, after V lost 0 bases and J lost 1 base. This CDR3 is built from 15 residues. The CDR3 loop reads CASSLGTGANTEAFF. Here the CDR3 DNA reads TGTGCCAGCAGCTTGGGGACAGGGGCGAACACTGAAGCTTTCTTT.

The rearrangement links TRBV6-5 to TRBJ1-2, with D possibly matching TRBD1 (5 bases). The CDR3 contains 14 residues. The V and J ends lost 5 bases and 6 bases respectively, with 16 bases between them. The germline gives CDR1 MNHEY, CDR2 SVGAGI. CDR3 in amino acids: CASSKPGYRDGYTF. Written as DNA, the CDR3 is TGTGCCAGCAGTAAACCAGGGTATCGGGATGGCTACACCTTC.